The 21 T cell receptor beta chains listed next were all sequenced from one sample in a study of shared clonotypes between healthy human individuals. Naive-designated CD8 cells lacked CD45RO, were positively enriched for CCR7, and omitted terminally differentiated effector memory CD45RA+ cells. Sequenced by immunoSEQ multiplex PCR; TCRdb stores in-frame clones only, minus some. This table holds hundreds of thousands of clones, about 95% found once. The sample was naive CD8+ T cells sorted from blood. These receptors were obtained from a woman in her twenties or thirties in good health.

Details on this clone: A read error may produce the germline difference seen at one junction end. The V and J genes are TRBV27 and TRBJ2-4; D unclear. Per germline, CDR1 MNHEY and CDR2 SMNVEV (reference sequence). The CDR3 length is 13 residues. CDR3 nucleotides: TGTGCCAGCAGTCCCGGTTTTGGCGGTCCCCAGGACTTC. This translates into CASSPGFGGPQDF.

CDR3 nucleotides: TGTGCCAGCAGTGCCCGGACAGGGAGAAAGAACACTGAAGCTTTCTTT. Translation gives CASSARTGRKNTEAFF. The V call is TRBV25-1, the J call TRBJ1-1; 8 nucleotides align to TRBD1. Trimming cost V 4 bases and J 1 base; bases outside gene matches: 8. This CDR3 region has 16 residues. Germline CDR1 and CDR2: MGHDK and SYGVNS.

The J gene is TRBJ2-1, the V gene TRBV5-1; no clear D gene. The CDR3 is made up of 11 amino acids. V dropped 2 bases and J dropped 8 bases, with 5 bases sitting between them. Germline V gives CDR1 SGHRS, CDR2 YFSETQ. In DNA form, the CDR3 reads TGCGCCAGCAGCTTTAACGATGAGCAGTTCTTC. Translation: CASSFNDEQFF.

The chain has TRBV7-7 and TRBJ2-7, with a tentative D call TRBD2 (5 bases). V lost 5 bases, J lost 6 bases, and 17 bases lay in between. The CDR3 runs 14 residues. Per the germline V gene, CDR1 is SSHAT and CDR2 is FNYEAQ (reference sequence). The DNA for the CDR3 is TGTGCCAGCAGCCCCCTTATAGAGGCGGGCGAGCAGTACTTC. It codes for CASSPLIEAGEQYF.

This clone was counted a few times. V gene TRBV7-9 combines with J gene TRBJ1-1; D is unclear. Germline V gene data show CDR1 as SEHNR and CDR2 as FQNEAQ (reference sequence). This CDR3 has 12 amino acids. V was cut by 2 bases and J by 6 bases, with 7 bases left in between. The CDR3 DNA is TGTGCCAGCAGCTTATGGGCAGCTGAAGCTTTCTTT. Its protein product is CASSLWAAEAFF.

Written as DNA, the CDR3 is TGTACAGTCCCGGGGAATAGATGGGAGCAGTTCTTC. Translated: CTVPGNRWEQFF. The chain employs TRBV27 and TRBJ2-1; weak D call: TRBD2 (5 bases). CDR3 length: 12 residues. CDR1 is MNHEY and CDR2 is SMNVEV in the germline V gene (reference sequence).

The V call is TRBV14, the J call TRBJ2-5; D possibly corresponds to TRBD2 (6 bases). The closer fit of TRBJ2-7 to the DNA end suggests the J call may be wrong. Germline CDR1 is SGHDN and CDR2 is FVKESK. CDR3 length: 14 amino acids. The CDR3 DNA follows: TGTGCCAGCAGCCATCGTAGCGGCCCCTACGAGCAGTACTTC. Residues: CASSHRSGPYEQYF.

The chain couples TRBV6-1 to TRBJ2-1; the D is unclear. This CDR3 has 12 amino acids. The V end was cut by 5 bases, the J end by 5 bases, with 7 bases between. Germline assignment: CDR1 MNHNS and CDR2 SASEGT. In DNA, the CDR3 is TGTGCCAGCAGTCCCTGGGACAATGAGCAGTTCTTC. This sequence encodes CASSPWDNEQFF.

This chain links TRBV5-6 with TRBJ2-3, with 9 bases aligning to TRBD1. The germline gives CDR1 SGHDT, CDR2 YYEEEE. This CDR3 comprises 16 residues. Trimming at V came to 4 bases and at J to 0 bases, leaving 6 bases not matched to a gene. CDR3 region: CASSLGTGHSTDTQYF. CDR3 DNA sequence: TGTGCCAGCAGCCTGGGGACAGGGCATAGCACAGATACGCAGTATTTT.

This chain joins TRBV7-9 and TRBJ2-2; D not certain. V dropped 6 bases and J dropped 7 bases, with 12 bases sitting between them. CDR3 length equals 13 residues. In germline, CDR1 is SEHNR, CDR2 FQNEAQ (reference sequence). CDR3 coding DNA: TGTGCCAGCAGTAGCAGTGGGCTCGGGGAGCTGTTTTTT. This translates into CASSSSGLGELFF.

The DNA of the CDR3 is TGTGCCAGCAGTGATATGGCCAGCGGGAGGCCCGAGCAGTACTTC. This codes for CASSDMASGRPEQYF. V and J are TRBV6-4 and TRBJ2-7; 9 positions agree with TRBD2. Germline assignment: CDR1 MRHNA and CDR2 SNTAGT. CDR3 length: 15 residues. J lost 6 bases, V lost 3 bases, and 9 bases had no gene match.

The V and J genes are TRBV4-1 and TRBJ2-5, with D uncertain. The V gene lost 4 bases and the J gene lost 2 bases, with 11 bases spanning the gap. This CDR3 comprises 14 residues. Germline CDR1 and CDR2: MGHRA and YSYEKL. The CDR3 reads CASSPRFGQETQYF. The CDR3, as DNA: TGCGCCAGCAGCCCCCGTTTCGGTCAAGAGACCCAGTACTTC.

The rearrangement uses TRBV4-1 and TRBJ2-3, with 8 positions matching TRBD1. The V gene's germline CDR1 is MGHRA and CDR2 YSYEKL. This CDR3 comprises 17 residues. V was clipped by 2 bases and J by 6 bases; unmatched bases: 13. CDR3 bases: TGCGCCAGCAGCCAACTCGCCGCTCCGACAGGGGCCGATACGCAGTATTTT. The encoded protein is CASSQLAAPTGADTQYF.

The V call is TRBV10-3, the J call TRBJ2-7; weak D call: TRBD1 (6 bases). With 11 bases removed from V and 2 bases from J, the gap between germline ends came to 16 bases. The CDR3 runs to 13 residues. Germline V gives CDR1 ENHRY, CDR2 SYGVKD. CDR3 amino acids: CASNRDKTYEQYF. CDR3 sequence (DNA): TGTGCCTCAAACCGGGACAAGACCTACGAGCAGTACTTC.

The V and J genes are TRBV6-5 and TRBJ2-7; 10 nucleotides match TRBD1. The germline CDR1 and CDR2 sequences are MNHEY and SVGAGI. Germline trimming cut 2 bases from V and 4 bases from J; bases unmatched to any gene: 8. CDR3 length: 16 amino acids. The CDR3 sequence: CASSYGTGDYGYEQYF. CDR3 coding DNA: TGTGCCAGCAGTTACGGGACAGGGGACTATGGTTACGAGCAGTACTTC.

Details on this clone: Other DNA sequences in the same sample also yield this CDR3. V gene TRBV19 combines with J gene TRBJ2-3; D is possibly TRBD2 (6 bases). Trimming removed 5 bases from V and 0 bases from J, with 9 bases in between. The CDR3 length is 14 residues. Germline lookup yields CDR1 LNHDA and CDR2 SQIVND (reference sequence). The chain's CDR3 is CASSWGRSTDTQYF. As DNA, the CDR3 is TGTGCCAGTAGTTGGGGGAGGAGCACAGATACGCAGTATTTT. Variable domain in full (rest from reference TRBV19 and TRBJ2-3): DGGITQSPKYLFRKEGQNVTLSCEQNLNHDAMYWYRQDPGQGLRLIYYSQIVNDFQKGDIAEGYSVSREKKESFPLTVTSAQKNPTAFYLCASSWGRSTDTQYFGPGTRLTVL.

The rearrangement joins TRBV19 to TRBJ1-2, with unresolved D. CDR3 length: 14 amino acids. Looked up from germline, CDR1 is LNHDA and CDR2 is SQIVND (reference sequence). V was cut by 3 bases and J by 7 bases, with 15 bases left in between. The CDR3 DNA is TGTGCCAGTAGTATCTTCGGGGATCTAACTGGCTACACCTTC. Protein product: CASSIFGDLTGYTF.

This clone occurred once. V and J are TRBV13 and TRBJ2-5, with D perhaps matching TRBD1 or TRBD2 (5 bases each). The J call could be wrong; TRBJ2-7 is a better fit for the DNA end. The CDR3 spans 13 residues. Germline assignment: CDR1 PRHDT and CDR2 FYEKMQ (reference sequence). CDR3 nucleotide sequence: TGTGCCAGCGGGACGGGCCAGTCTTACGAGCAGTACTTC. It encodes CASGTGQSYEQYF.

The chain combines TRBV28 with TRBJ1-5, with D unclear. With 4 bases removed from V and 9 bases from J, the gap between germline ends came to 16 bases. The CDR3 is 14 residues long. Germline CDR1 reads MDHEN; CDR2 reads SYDVKM. For the CDR3, the DNA is TGTGCCAGCAGTTATCGTCAGGTCGTGGTGCCCCAGCATTTT. This gives the protein CASSYRQVVVPQHF.

This clone was seen only once. One end of the junction does not line up with germline, which may come from a read error. This chain connects TRBV27 to TRBJ1-2; D perhaps matches TRBD1 (5 bases). This CDR3 contains 14 residues. Germline values: CDR1 MNHEY, CDR2 SMNVEV (reference sequence). The CDR3 reads CASSLSGGGALYAF. CDR3 DNA sequence: TGTGCCAGCAGTTTATCGGGTGGCGGGGCCCTCTACGCCTTC.

The chain joins TRBV15 to TRBJ2-3; a possible D gene is TRBD1 (5 bases). V lost 8 bases and J 6 bases, leaving 21 bases between the germline ends. The CDR3 covers 15 residues. Germline V lookup: CDR1 LNHNV, CDR2 YYDKDF (reference sequence). The CDR3 spells CATHRWAEHADTQYF. As DNA, the CDR3 is TGTGCCACCCACAGGTGGGCAGAACACGCCGATACGCAGTATTTT.